This T cell receptor (beta chain) is from a study of OX40 agonist ivuxolimab in advanced cancers. Study details: Enrollees could have had prior anti-PD-1, anti-PD-L1 or anti-CTLA-4 therapy, which more than 30% had received. Partial responses were recorded for three patients, including one with hepatocellular carcinoma and two with cutaneous melanoma.

Produced via immunoSEQ multiplex PCR; TCRdb's table is partial and in-frame only. Altogether tens of thousands of clones are present, approximately 94% being singletons, with the ten largest covering around 12%. Looked up from germline, CDR1 is SGHNT and CDR2 is YYREEE (reference sequence). The V end was cut by 0 bases, the J end by 8 bases, with 8 bases between. This CDR3 has 13 amino acids. General study findings and limits: The antigens recognized by the expanded peripheral T cells, that is their antigen specificity, were not determined. The study found that CD8+ T cells averaged more expanded clones than CD4+.

To note about this clone: Its antigen is undetermined.

This receptor was obtained from an adult with an advanced solid tumor such as melanoma, head and neck, liver or kidney cancer. Specimen: CD4+ or CD8+ T cells sorted from blood, collected in a trial of the OX40 agonist ivuxolimab. The chain uses TRBV5-4 and TRBJ2-2; D might be TRBD2 (6 bases). This CDR3 is CASSLGLVGELFF. The CDR3 DNA follows: TGTGCCAGCAGCTTGGGACTAGTAGGGGAGCTGTTTTTT.